This TCR beta chain comes out of a study of identical twins. The cDNA had a unique molecular identifier and a template-switch universal primer site. MiXCR, applied by TCRdb to the 5' RACE reads, yields one record per CDR3 protein. The table includes under 1 million distinct CDR3 sequences, 9% to 15% detected once. Study findings and constraints: One should note that invariant MAIT and iNKT cells could partly confound zero-insertion analyses.

The table lists this clonotype with a few counts. The antigen remains undetermined. In addition, the sample was reused for a study of yellow fever vaccine responses in identical twins. According to that study: Vaccine-induced T cell responses in twins were reportedly observed to appear partly convergent, partly personalized.

The clonotype was recovered from a woman aged 18-35 years in good health. Sequenced: PBMCs.

CDR3 in DNA: TGCAGTGCTGACCGGAGGGGGGACACTGAAGCTTTCTTT. Its translation: CSADRRGDTEAFF. The V gene is TRBV20-1, the J gene TRBJ1-1, with TRBD1 as a possible D gene (6 bases). Germline values: CDR1 DFQATT, CDR2 SNEGSKA (reference sequence). This CDR3 has 13 residues. Trimming took 5 bases from V and 3 from J, leaving 13 bases between them.